A single sample gave rise to the 25 T cell receptor beta chains below, sequenced in a study of cytomegalovirus exposure and HLA in healthy donors. The PCR had 60 Vbeta and 13 Jbeta primers. TCRdb keeps only in-frame clones here, not all; method: immunoSEQ multiplex PCR. The table shows roughly 89,000 clones, with roughly 63% occurring only once. The specimen sequenced was PBMCs. All receptors come from a woman between 45 and 60 years old in good health and CMV-seropositive.

The chain combines TRBV5-1 with TRBJ2-5, with 11 bases fitting TRBD1. The CDR3 extends over 14 amino acids. Trimming removed 7 bases from V and 5 bases from J; junction bases left unmatched: 7. Germline CDR1 is SGHRS and CDR2 is YFSETQ. The CDR3 DNA follows: TGCGCCAGCTGCTGGACAGGGGGCCGGGAGACCCAGTACTTC. Translating it yields CASCWTGGRETQYF.

J is TRBJ1-2 and V is TRBV9; a weak D match, TRBD1 (5 bases). Germline V gene lookup returns CDR1 SGDLS and CDR2 YYNGEE. The ends were cut back, 0 bases at V and 3 bases at J, with 9 bases in the middle. The CDR3 loop spans 14 amino acids. CDR3 loop: CASSVDWTHYGYTF. CDR3 bases: TGTGCCAGCAGCGTAGACTGGACACACTATGGCTACACCTTC.

CDR3 amino acids: CAWQSGGSSAFF. The CDR3 bases are TGTGCCTGGCAATCAGGGGGGTCAAGCGCTTTCTTT. The rearrangement links TRBV30 to TRBJ1-1, with 7 bases aligning to TRBD1. Per the germline V gene, CDR1 is GTSNPN and CDR2 is SVGIG (reference sequence). Germline trimming cut 5 bases from V and 11 bases from J; bases unmatched to any gene: 11. The CDR3 sequence is 12 residues long. Together with reference TRBV30 and TRBJ1-1, the CDR3 gives the full variable domain: SQTIHQWPATLVQPVGSPLSLECTVEGTSNPNLYWYRQAAGRGLQLLFYSVGIGQISSEVPQNLSASRPQDRQFILSSKKLLLSDSGFYLCAWQSGGSSAFFGQGTRLTVV.

V gene TRBV5-1 combines with J gene TRBJ2-1, with 11 nucleotides matching TRBD2. The germline V gene has CDR1 SGHRS and CDR2 YFSETQ. The junction had 8 bases not matched to a gene; V was cut back by 4 bases and J by 5 bases. This CDR3 is built from 16 residues. CDR3 DNA sequence: TGCGCCAGCAGCGACCCTAGCGGGGGGTTCAACAATGAGCAGTTCTTC. Its translation: CASSDPSGGFNNEQFF.

The chain has TRBV27 and TRBJ2-3; weak D call: TRBD2 (5 bases). From germline, CDR1 is MNHEY and CDR2 SMNVEV (reference sequence). The CDR3 loop spans 17 amino acids. Trimming pared 5 bases from V and 4 bases from J, leaving 22 bases between. The CDR3 nucleotides read TGTGCCAGCAGTCCCCTGGACTTGTCTCTCGTGGCAGATACGCAGTATTTT. Its translation is CASSPLDLSLVADTQYF.

This clone was counted at least ten times. The rearrangement joins TRBV14 to TRBJ1-1, with D unclear. In germline, CDR1 is SGHDN, CDR2 FVKESK. The CDR3 consists of 13 residues. V was trimmed by 5 bases and J by 6 bases, leaving 13 bases between them. The CDR3 sequence is CASSYSAGAEAFF. The CDR3 region has the DNA TGTGCCAGCAGCTATTCAGCTGGAGCTGAAGCTTTCTTT.

The chain has TRBV7-6 and TRBJ2-1, with a weak D call TRBD2 (5 bases). Per germline, CDR1 SGHVS and CDR2 FNYEAQ. V lost 5 bases, J lost 7 bases, and 9 bases lay in between. This CDR3 has 12 residues. For the CDR3, the DNA is TGTGCCAGCAGCCCGACGGGGAATGAGCAGTTCTTC. Its translation is CASSPTGNEQFF.

The chain combines TRBV6-1 with TRBJ1-2, with no clear D. The CDR3 loop spans 15 amino acids. With 2 bases removed from V and 7 bases from J, the gap between germline ends came to 17 bases. CDR1 is MNHNS, CDR2 SASEGT, per germline. The DNA for the CDR3 is TGTGCCAGCAGTGAAACGAGACAAGGATTCGGTGGCTACACCTTC. Residues: CASSETRQGFGGYTF.

The genes are TRBV19 and TRBJ1-1, with 9 nucleotides matching TRBD1. Germline V gene sequence: CDR1 LNHDA, CDR2 SQIVND (reference sequence). V was pared by 6 bases and J by 6 bases, with 2 bases of the junction left unmatched. The CDR3 has 12 amino acids. CDR3 sequence (DNA): TGTGCCAGTAGGGACAGGGGCGCTGAAGCTTTCTTT. It encodes CASRDRGAEAFF.

About this clone: A junction boundary mismatches the germline segment, possibly from a read error. The V and J genes are TRBV7-9 and TRBJ1-1; D is perhaps TRBD1 (5 bases). The CDR3 contains 16 residues. Germline-derived CDR1 and CDR2 are SEHNR and FQNEAQ (reference sequence). DNA for the CDR3: TGTTCCAGCAGCCCCCTTGTGGGGCAGGATCACACTGAAGCTTTCTTT. Protein: CSSSPLVGQDHTEAFF.

This clone showed up just a few times. The V and J genes are TRBV30 and TRBJ1-3; D remains ambiguous. There are 12 residues in the CDR3. Germline-derived CDR1 and CDR2 are GTSNPN and SVGIG (reference sequence). With 4 bases removed from V and 0 bases from J, the gap between germline ends came to 4 bases. CDR3 nucleotide sequence: TGTGCCTGGATGAGCTCTGGAAACACCATATATTTT. This translates into CAWMSSGNTIYF.

The rearrangement joins TRBV6-6 to TRBJ1-5; no definite D call. This CDR3 is 15 amino acids long. V was trimmed by 7 bases and J by 3 bases, leaving 16 bases between them. Germline loops: CDR1 MNHNY, CDR2 SVGAGI (reference sequence). The CDR3 region is CASTLDGLDNQPQHF. The CDR3 DNA is TGTGCCAGCACCCTAGATGGGTTAGACAATCAGCCCCAGCATTTT.

The gene calls are TRBV27 and TRBJ1-5; D gene uncertain. Germline V gives CDR1 MNHEY, CDR2 SMNVEV (reference sequence). Trimming removed 3 bases at V and 1 base at J, with 13 bases between. The CDR3 has 16 residues. CDR3 sequence (DNA): TGTGCCAGCAGTTTTGGAGGGAGGGTGAGCAATCAGCCCCAGCATTTT. Amino acids: CASSFGGRVSNQPQHF.

This clone occurred a few times. The chain uses TRBV7-3 and TRBJ1-2, with D uncertain. This CDR3 is built from 13 residues. Germline V gene data show CDR1 as SGHTA and CDR2 as FQGTGA. V gave up 5 bases and J gave up 4 bases, with 11 bases separating them. CDR3 sequence: CASSAGEPYGYTF. The CDR3 nucleotides read TGTGCCAGCAGCGCCGGTGAGCCCTATGGCTACACCTTC.

V usage is TRBV5-6 and J usage is TRBJ1-1; perhaps TRBD1 as D (5 bases). V was trimmed by 1 base and J by 1 base, leaving 8 bases between them. The germline V gene encodes CDR1 SGHDT and CDR2 YYEEEE. The CDR3 covers 14 residues. The CDR3 sequence: CASSLLGGNTEAFF. CDR3 DNA sequence: TGTGCCAGCAGCTTGTTGGGGGGGAACACTGAAGCTTTCTTT.

The V call is TRBV7-8, the J call TRBJ2-7; 8 nucleotides match TRBD1. The CDR3 has 14 residues. Germline V gene lookup returns CDR1 SGHVS and CDR2 FQNEAQ. With 5 bases clipped from V and 2 bases from J, the junction kept 5 bases outside the gene matches. In DNA form, the CDR3 reads TGTGCCAGCAGCATCCGACAGGGGACCTACGAGCAGTACTTC. This gives the protein CASSIRQGTYEQYF.

The rearrangement links TRBV5-6 to TRBJ2-7; D is uncertain. CDR1 and CDR2 from the germline V gene are SGHDT and YYEEEE. Trimming removed 6 bases from V and 1 base from J, with 11 bases in between. CDR3 length equals 13 residues. CDR3 residues: CASTPWASYEQYF. In DNA, the CDR3 is TGTGCCAGCACCCCATGGGCTTCCTACGAGCAGTACTTC.

This clone showed up just once. The chain uses TRBV28 and TRBJ1-1; D perhaps matches TRBD1 (5 bases). This CDR3 spans 13 amino acids. The germline gives CDR1 MDHEN, CDR2 SYDVKM. V lost 4 bases to trimming and J lost 1 base, with 7 bases between them. CDR3 residues: CASSSGQNTEAFF. The CDR3 nucleotides are TGTGCCAGCAGTTCCGGACAGAACACTGAAGCTTTCTTT.

The rearrangement uses TRBV7-9 and TRBJ1-1, with a possible D match to TRBD1 (5 bases). The CDR3 covers 13 residues. V lost 1 base and J lost 8, with 11 bases in between. Germline V gene sequence: CDR1 SEHNR, CDR2 FQNEAQ (reference sequence). The CDR3 is CASSLGWGYEAFF. The CDR3 region has the DNA TGTGCCAGCAGCTTAGGTTGGGGCTACGAAGCTTTCTTT.

The chain carries TRBV2 and TRBJ2-5; 9 nucleotides match TRBD1. The CDR3 totals 14 residues. The ends lost 6 bases at V and 5 bases at J; junction bases unmatched: 7. From germline, CDR1 is SNHLY and CDR2 FYNNEI. The CDR3 region is CASSLGGQGETQYF. The CDR3 nucleotides are TGTGCCAGCAGCCTAGGTGGACAGGGGGAGACCCAGTACTTC.

This rearrangement joins TRBV5-1 to TRBJ2-1, with 7 positions matching TRBD2. Per the germline V gene, CDR1 is SGHRS and CDR2 is YFSETQ. The CDR3 is made up of 15 amino acids. V gave up 1 base and J gave up 2 bases; unmatched junction bases: 3. CDR3 coding DNA: TGCGCCAGCAGCTTGCTGGGGGGGGCCTACAATGAGCAGTTCTTC. Amino acids: CASSLLGGAYNEQFF. The variable domain in full, completed from reference TRBV5-1 and TRBJ2-1, reads KAGVTQTPRYLIKTRGQQVTLSCSPISGHRSVSWYQQTPGQGLQFLFEYFSETQRNKGNFPGRFSGRQFSNSRSEMNVSTLELGDSALYLCASSLLGGAYNEQFFGPGTRLTVL.

The chain couples TRBV28 to TRBJ2-7, with 9 bases aligning to TRBD1. V shed 0 bases, J shed 2 bases, and the junction held 2 bases outside the gene matches. This CDR3 region has 15 residues. Germline V gene lookup returns CDR1 MDHEN and CDR2 SYDVKM. CDR3 nucleotide sequence: TGTGCCAGCAGTTTATGGGGACAGGGAACCTACGAGCAGTACTTC. Residues: CASSLWGQGTYEQYF. The full variable domain, completed using reference TRBV28 and TRBJ2-7, is DVKVTQSSRYLVKRTGEKVFLECVQDMDHENMFWYRQDPGLGLRLIYFSYDVKMKEKGDIPEGYSVSREKKERFSLILESASTNQTSMYLCASSLWGQGTYEQYFGPGTRLTVT.

The V call is TRBV18, the J call TRBJ2-5; 7 bases are shared with TRBD2. Germline loops: CDR1 KGHSH, CDR2 LQKENI. Trimming cost V 0 bases and J 3 bases; bases outside gene matches: 4. This CDR3 is 15 amino acids long. CDR3 in amino acids: CASSPPALAEETQYF. CDR3 DNA: TGTGCCAGCTCACCACCGGCGCTAGCGGAAGAGACCCAGTACTTC.

The genes are TRBV30 and TRBJ1-2; a possible D gene is TRBD1 (5 bases). Deletions cut 4 bases from V and 7 bases from J, with 16 bases between. In germline, CDR1 is GTSNPN, CDR2 SVGIG (reference sequence). There are 13 residues in the CDR3. The CDR3 DNA reads TGTGCCTGGACGCGGGACTTCTTAGGTGGCTACACCTTC. This codes for CAWTRDFLGGYTF.

The chain is built from TRBV14 and TRBJ2-3, with 9 nucleotides matching TRBD1. This CDR3 comprises 16 residues. Germline V gives CDR1 SGHDN, CDR2 FVKESK. Germline trimming cut 4 bases from V and 3 bases from J; bases unmatched to any gene: 8. The CDR3 here is CASSRGQGRDTDTQYF. CDR3 nucleotides: TGTGCCAGCAGCCGAGGACAGGGGAGGGATACAGATACGCAGTATTTT. The full variable domain, in which reference TRBV14 and TRBJ2-3 provide the parts outside the CDR3, is EAGVTQFPSHSVIEKGQTVTLRCDPISGHDNLYWYRRVMGKEIKFLLHFVKESKQDESGMPNNRFLAERTGGTYSTLKVQPAELEDSGVYFCASSRGQGRDTDTQYFGPGTRLTVL.